The entry below gives a single TCR beta chain sequence along with its context. TCRdb's table, derived via immunoSEQ multiplex PCR, lists solely in-frame clones and lacks some. The top ten clones hold 2.9% of a sample with 200,000 or so clones, more than 75% of them seen once. The source of the sample is a study of blood T cell repertoires in COVID-19. Study context: Acute and convalescent COVID-19 specimens originated in the United States, Italy and Spain. The cDNA or gDNA used as material had been derived from T cells, B-cell-depleted T cells, or PBMCs.

The receptor was derived from a man aged 45-65 years who had recovered from COVID-19. Material: peripheral blood.

The CDR3 sequence is CASSLATGGDEQYF. The CDR3, as DNA: TGCGCCAGCAGCTTGGCCACCGGGGGGGACGAGCAGTACTTC. The V gene is TRBV5-1, the J gene TRBJ2-7, with TRBD2 matching 8 bases. Germline V gene sequence: CDR1 SGHRS, CDR2 YFSETQ. The CDR3 consists of 14 residues. With 0 bases clipped from V and 5 bases from J, the junction kept 4 bases outside the gene matches.